This T cell receptor (beta chain) was captured by sequencing in a study of identical twins. This clonotype was seen many times. Its matching antigen is unknown. CDR3 size: 11 residues. Trimming removed 8 bases at V and 3 bases at J, with 5 bases between. Looked up from germline, CDR1 is MNHEY and CDR2 is SMNVEV (reference sequence). Study-wide findings and caveats: Conclusions were drawn cross-sectionally by statistical analysis, without following the same donors.

TCRdb fed the 5' RACE reads into MiXCR, producing one record per CDR3 protein. The table shows approximately 260,000 distinct CDR3 sequences, with roughly 8.7% occurring only once. This same sample was also part of a study on yellow fever vaccine responses in identical twins.

This receptor was identified in a woman aged 18-29 years in good health. Sequencing was done on a sample of CD8+ T cells sorted from blood. This chain links TRBV27 with TRBJ2-1; no definite D call. CDR3 bases: TGTGCCAGCGGGATCTACAATGAGCAGTTCTTC. Amino acids: CASGIYNEQFF.